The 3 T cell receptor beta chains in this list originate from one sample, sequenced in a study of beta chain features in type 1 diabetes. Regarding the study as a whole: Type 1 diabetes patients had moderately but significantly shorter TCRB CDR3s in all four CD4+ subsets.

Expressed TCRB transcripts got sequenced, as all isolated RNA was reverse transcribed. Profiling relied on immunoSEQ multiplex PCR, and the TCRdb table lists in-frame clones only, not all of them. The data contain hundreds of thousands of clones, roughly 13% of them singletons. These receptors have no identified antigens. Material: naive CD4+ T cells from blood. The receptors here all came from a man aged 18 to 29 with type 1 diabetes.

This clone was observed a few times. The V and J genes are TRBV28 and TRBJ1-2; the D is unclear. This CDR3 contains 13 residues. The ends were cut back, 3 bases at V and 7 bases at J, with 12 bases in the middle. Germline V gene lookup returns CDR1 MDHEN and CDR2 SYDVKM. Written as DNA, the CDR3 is TGTGCCAGCAGTTTTGGAACACGGACTGGCTACACCTTC. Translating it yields CASSFGTRTGYTF.

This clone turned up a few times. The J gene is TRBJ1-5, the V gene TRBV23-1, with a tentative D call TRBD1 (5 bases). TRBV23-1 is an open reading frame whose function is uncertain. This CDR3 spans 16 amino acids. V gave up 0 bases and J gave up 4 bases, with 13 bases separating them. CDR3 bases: TGCGCCAGCAGTCAATCGGGACTCGGCGGGAATCAGCCCCAGCATTTT. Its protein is CASSQSGLGGNQPQHF.

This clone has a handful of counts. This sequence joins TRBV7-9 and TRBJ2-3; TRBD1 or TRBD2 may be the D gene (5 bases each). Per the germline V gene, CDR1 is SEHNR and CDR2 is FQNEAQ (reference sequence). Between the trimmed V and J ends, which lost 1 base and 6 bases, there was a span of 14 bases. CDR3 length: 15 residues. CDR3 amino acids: CASSLGDPGVDTQYF. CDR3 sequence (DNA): TGTGCCAGCAGCTTAGGGGACCCTGGGGTGGATACGCAGTATTTT.